This TCR beta chain was captured by sequencing in a study of blood T cells in healthy people across ages. It was with a sample-barcoded 5' primer and a J-beta primer mix that a second PCR of roughly 7 to 11 cycles was run. Template switching added a 12-random-nucleotide identifier to every cDNA molecule. Per sample, CDR3-containing paired-end reads numbered at least 2.5 million. TCRdb reprocessed the 5' RACE reads with MiXCR, giving one entry per CDR3 protein. The sample records around 800,000 distinct CDR3 sequences, less than 80% being singletons. Study-wide points: A greater number of naive CD4+ cells and higher diversity distinguished long-lived donors from aged donors.

The CDR3 totals 16 residues. Between the trimmed V and J ends, which lost 4 bases and 8 bases, there was a span of 18 bases. CDR1 SEHNR and CDR2 FQNEAQ come from the germline V gene (reference sequence). This clonotype has just one count. Its antigen is currently unknown. This TCR came from a man aged 25 to 40 in good health. The material sequenced was blood. The chain couples TRBV7-9 to TRBJ1-6; D gene unclear. The CDR3 here is CASSSGPAGNHSPLHF. DNA of the CDR3: TGTGCCAGCAGCTCCGGCCCCGCAGGAAACCATTCACCCCTCCACTTT.